Following are 30 T cell receptor beta chains from one sample sequenced in a study of beta chain features in type 1 diabetes. TCRB transcripts that were expressed got sequenced, as all of the isolated RNA had been reverse transcribed. Clones were sequenced by immunoSEQ multiplex PCR, and TCRdb holds only the in-frame ones, with some missing. The sample contains about 230,000 clones, 7.5% to 10% of which appear only once. Sequencing was performed on naive CD4+ T cells from blood. Receptors were obtained from a woman aged 18-29 years in good health.

This clone has a handful of counts. This rearrangement joins TRBV9 to TRBJ2-7, with 9 bases identical to TRBD1. Germline-derived CDR1 and CDR2 are SGDLS and YYNGEE. This CDR3 contains 15 residues. The ends lost 2 bases at V and 5 bases at J; junction bases unmatched: 8. CDR3 residues: CASSVSGTGINEQYF. The DNA of the CDR3 is TGTGCCAGCAGCGTTTCCGGGACAGGGATTAACGAGCAGTACTTC.

This clone has more than one count but fewer than ten. The chain has TRBV27 and TRBJ2-5, with D unresolved. This CDR3 spans 12 amino acids. V shed 5 bases and J shed 0 bases, with 4 bases lying between them. Germline V gene lookup returns CDR1 MNHEY and CDR2 SMNVEV (reference sequence). The CDR3 loop is CASSGNQETQYF. The CDR3, as DNA: TGTGCCAGCAGTGGCAACCAAGAGACCCAGTACTTC.

This clone was detected many times. This chain joins TRBV4-1 and TRBJ2-7, with no clear D. The germline V gene encodes CDR1 MGHRA and CDR2 YSYEKL. The V gene lost 1 base and the J gene lost 2 bases, with 6 bases spanning the gap. CDR3 size: 13 residues. The CDR3 sequence: CASSQAVTYEQYF. CDR3 sequence (DNA): TGCGCCAGCAGCCAAGCGGTAACCTACGAGCAGTACTTC.

This clone was seen a handful of times. The chain carries TRBV11-2 and TRBJ2-3; TRBD1 might be the D (5 bases). Germline lookup yields CDR1 SGHAT and CDR2 FQNNGV. V lost 1 base and J lost 2, with 7 bases in between. The CDR3 runs to 14 residues. In nucleotides, the CDR3 is TGTGCCAGCAGCTTAGTTGGGGCCACAGATACGCAGTATTTT. Protein product: CASSLVGATDTQYF.

The chain recombines TRBV18 with TRBJ2-1; possibly TRBD2 for D (6 bases). CDR3 length: 14 residues. The V end lost 3 bases, the J end lost 3 bases, and 9 bases lay between the germline ends. Germline V lookup: CDR1 KGHSH, CDR2 LQKENI. In nucleotides, the CDR3 is TGTGCCAGCTCACCGGCGGGAATCTACAATGAGCAGTTCTTC. The encoded protein is CASSPAGIYNEQFF.

CDR3 amino acids: CASSLYGELFF. CDR3 DNA sequence: TGTGCCAGCAGCTTATACGGGGAGCTGTTTTTT. The chain recombines TRBV7-8 with TRBJ2-2; D is ambiguous. V was trimmed by 2 bases and J by 7 bases, leaving 2 bases between them. The germline V gene encodes CDR1 SGHVS and CDR2 FQNEAQ. CDR3 length equals 11 residues.

In this sample, this clone turned up a few times. The V gene is TRBV30, the J gene TRBJ1-1, with D tentatively TRBD1 (6 bases). The ends were cut back, 0 bases at V and 3 bases at J, with 11 bases in the middle. CDR1 is GTSNPN and CDR2 is SVGIG in the germline V gene (reference sequence). The length of the CDR3 is 14 residues. The CDR3 DNA follows: TGTGCCTGGAGTGTAAGGAAGGGGGACACTGAAGCTTTCTTT. It is translated as CAWSVRKGDTEAFF.

This clone has more than one count but fewer than ten. The chain employs TRBV5-1 and TRBJ2-3, with D possibly matching TRBD2 (6 bases). Looked up from germline, CDR1 is SGHRS and CDR2 is YFSETQ. V was trimmed by 0 bases and J by 4 bases, leaving 12 bases between them. The CDR3 totals 15 residues. CDR3 in amino acids: CASSLGGDRADTQYF. DNA for the CDR3: TGCGCCAGCAGCTTGGGGGGGGACCGGGCAGATACGCAGTATTTT.

This clone was seen just once. This chain links TRBV5-1 with TRBJ2-7; no clear D. V was clipped by 4 bases and J by 6 bases, with 14 bases between them. The CDR3 is 13 amino acids. Germline V CDR1 and CDR2: SGHRS, YFSETQ. CDR3 sequence: CASSREALSEQYF. The DNA of the CDR3 is TGCGCCAGCAGCAGAGAGGCCCTTAGCGAGCAGTACTTC. Full variable domain (remainder filled in from reference TRBV5-1 and TRBJ2-7): KAGVTQTPRYLIKTRGQQVTLSCSPISGHRSVSWYQQTPGQGLQFLFEYFSETQRNKGNFPGRFSGRQFSNSRSEMNVSTLELGDSALYLCASSREALSEQYFGPGTRLTVT.

This clone turned up a few times. The chain carries TRBV5-1 and TRBJ2-3; D is undetermined. Deletions cut 1 base from V and 2 bases from J, with 8 bases between. Germline CDR1 reads SGHRS; CDR2 reads YFSETQ. The CDR3 totals 14 residues. The CDR3 bases are TGCGCCAGCAGCTTGATGCAGATCACAGATACGCAGTATTTT. Protein sequence: CASSLMQITDTQYF.

This clone was counted between two and nine times. The chain is built from TRBV27 and TRBJ2-7, with 11 bases that match TRBD2. Per germline, CDR1 MNHEY and CDR2 SMNVEV (reference sequence). J lost 5 bases, V lost 0 bases, and 9 bases had no gene match. The CDR3 runs to 17 residues. As DNA, the CDR3 is TGTGCCAGCAGTTTATCGTTCCCCCCACTAGCGGGAGACGAGCAGTACTTC. It specifies CASSLSFPPLAGDEQYF.

The sample holds a few counts of this clone. J is TRBJ2-7 and V is TRBV5-1, with D possibly being TRBD1 (7 bases). CDR3 length: 14 amino acids. Looked up from germline, CDR1 is SGHRS and CDR2 is YFSETQ. Trimming removed 4 bases from V and 2 bases from J, with 13 bases in between. The CDR3 sequence: CASSGGTAAYEQYF. The DNA of the CDR3 is TGCGCCAGCAGCGGGGGGACAGCCGCCTACGAGCAGTACTTC. Together with reference TRBV5-1 and TRBJ2-7, the CDR3 gives the full variable domain: KAGVTQTPRYLIKTRGQQVTLSCSPISGHRSVSWYQQTPGQGLQFLFEYFSETQRNKGNFPGRFSGRQFSNSRSEMNVSTLELGDSALYLCASSGGTAAYEQYFGPGTRLTVT.

V is TRBV5-1 and J is TRBJ2-5; TRBD1 matches at 9 bases. Germline loops: CDR1 SGHRS, CDR2 YFSETQ. Losses at the gene ends were 5 bases for V and 1 base for J; bases not matched to a gene: 3. The CDR3 length is 14 residues. The CDR3: CASRLTGGQETQYF. CDR3 sequence (DNA): TGCGCCAGCAGGCTGACAGGGGGCCAAGAGACCCAGTACTTC.

This chain connects TRBV7-2 to TRBJ2-3; D remains ambiguous. In germline, CDR1 is SGHTA, CDR2 FQGNSA. The ends were cut back, 4 bases at V and 5 bases at J, with 16 bases in the middle. The CDR3 is 15 residues long. The CDR3 loop reads CASSYALGGRDTQYF. CDR3 bases: TGTGCCAGCAGCTATGCCCTAGGTGGAAGAGATACGCAGTATTTT.

This chain links TRBV6-6 with TRBJ2-3, with D possibly TRBD2 on 7 matching bases. The CDR3 runs 16 residues. Germline CDR1 is MNHNY and CDR2 is SVGAGI (reference sequence). Trimming took 2 bases from V and 1 from J, leaving 13 bases between them. The DNA for the CDR3 is TGTGCCAGCAGTTACGGGGGGGGCCTTCGCACAGATACGCAGTATTTT. Translated: CASSYGGGLRTDTQYF.

This clone was picked up a small number of times. V usage is TRBV29-1 and J usage is TRBJ1-5, with a possible D match to TRBD1 (5 bases). The CDR3 covers 14 residues. Trimming pared 5 bases from V and 3 bases from J, leaving 14 bases between. Germline V gene sequence: CDR1 SQVTM, CDR2 ANQGSEA. As DNA, the CDR3 is TGCAGCGTTTCCTGGGCAGGGAACAATCAGCCCCAGCATTTT. Residues: CSVSWAGNNQPQHF.

This clone was counted only a few times. The chain couples TRBV19 to TRBJ1-1, with D possibly matching TRBD1 (5 bases). The ends were cut back, 2 bases at V and 4 bases at J, with 14 bases in the middle. Germline CDR1 is LNHDA and CDR2 is SQIVND (reference sequence). The CDR3 is made up of 15 amino acids. The CDR3 spells CASSIPRAQATEAFF. The CDR3 DNA is TGTGCCAGTAGTATACCCAGGGCCCAGGCCACTGAAGCTTTCTTT.

This clone turned up a few times. The V gene is TRBV6-5, the J gene TRBJ1-2, with D unresolved. The CDR3 has 15 amino acids. Per the germline V gene, CDR1 is MNHEY and CDR2 is SVGAGI. V dropped 0 bases and J dropped 4 bases, with 12 bases sitting between them. The CDR3 DNA sequence: TGTGCCAGCAGTTACTCCGCCAAGTGGCCCTATGGCTACACCTTC. Translated, it gives CASSYSAKWPYGYTF.

V and J are TRBV27 and TRBJ2-7; tentative D call: TRBD1 (5 bases). Deletions cut 4 bases from V and 3 bases from J, with 13 bases between. Germline CDR1 is MNHEY and CDR2 is SMNVEV (reference sequence). The CDR3 sequence is 14 residues long. CDR3 DNA sequence: TGTGCCAGCAGTTGGCAGGGTACCCTCTACGAGCAGTACTTC. Protein sequence: CASSWQGTLYEQYF.

The V gene is TRBV29-1, the J gene TRBJ2-7; D may be TRBD1 (5 bases). The germline gives CDR1 SQVTM, CDR2 ANQGSEA. Trimming shortened V by 6 bases and J by 2 bases, and 8 bases separated the two germline ends. CDR3 length: 11 residues. The DNA of the CDR3 is TGCAGCGTAAGGGGCGCCTACGAGCAGTACTTC. Translating it yields CSVRGAYEQYF.

The chain recombines TRBV28 with TRBJ1-5; unclear D gene. Trimming left V 3 bases short and J 0 bases short, with 12 bases between. CDR3 length: 16 residues. The germline V gene has CDR1 MDHEN and CDR2 SYDVKM. CDR3 sequence reads: CASSFTRDYSNQPQHF. The CDR3 coding sequence is TGTGCCAGCAGTTTCACGAGGGATTATAGCAATCAGCCCCAGCATTTT.

This chain links TRBV7-2 with TRBJ2-7, with 7 bases matching TRBD1. Germline V CDR1 and CDR2: SGHTA, FQGNSA. After removal of 6 bases from V and 4 bases from J, the junction contained 6 bases not matched to a gene. The CDR3 covers 13 residues. The CDR3 coding sequence is TGTGCCAGCAGGGGTACAGGGGCTTACGAGCAGTACTTC. This translates into CASRGTGAYEQYF.

In this sample, this clone turned up a few times. This sequence joins TRBV7-6 and TRBJ1-6; TRBD1 matches 7 bases. The V and J ends lost 0 bases and 9 bases, in that order; junction bases with no gene match: 14. Germline V gene lookup returns CDR1 SGHVS and CDR2 FNYEAQ. The CDR3 has 18 residues. The CDR3 here is CASSLAWTGSSNISPLHF. The CDR3, as DNA: TGTGCCAGCAGCTTAGCGTGGACAGGTTCTTCAAACATTTCACCCCTCCACTTT. The whole variable domain, filled in from reference TRBV7-6 and TRBJ1-6, reads GAGVSQSPRYKVTKRGQDVALRCDPISGHVSLYWYRQALGQGPEFLTYFNYEAQQDKSGLPNDRFSAERPEGSISTLTIQRTEQRDSAMYRCASSLAWTGSSNISPLHFGNGTRLTVT.

V and J are TRBV7-9 and TRBJ1-4; possibly TRBD1 for D (6 bases). Trimming took 1 base from V and 4 from J, leaving 13 bases between them. The germline V gene encodes CDR1 SEHNR and CDR2 FQNEAQ (reference sequence). CDR3 length equals 16 residues. CDR3 nucleotide sequence: TGTGCCAGCAGCTTAGGTGGCGAACAGGGTAATGAAAAACTGTTTTTT. Encoded protein: CASSLGGEQGNEKLFF.

The sample holds a few counts of this clone. The sample carries other DNA sequences with the same CDR3. This rearrangement joins TRBV5-1 to TRBJ2-3; TRBD1 is a possible D gene (5 bases). Germline CDR1 reads SGHRS; CDR2 reads YFSETQ. V lost 2 bases, J lost 6 bases, and 10 bases lay in between. The CDR3 contains 13 residues. The CDR3: CASSLGQGDTQYF. The CDR3 coding sequence is TGCGCCAGCAGCTTAGGACAAGGTGATACGCAGTATTTT.

This clone was recorded a few times. This CDR3 reads CASRQNRGGMNTEAFF. For the CDR3, the DNA is TGTGCCAGCCGCCAAAATCGGGGCGGGATGAACACTGAAGCTTTCTTT. J is TRBJ1-1 and V is TRBV11-2; weak D call: TRBD1 (5 bases). Germline V CDR1 and CDR2: SGHAT, FQNNGV. The CDR3 has 16 residues. V was cut by 8 bases and J by 0 bases, with 19 bases left in between.

This clone was seen more than once but under ten times. The chain uses TRBV5-1 and TRBJ2-3, with 9 bases identical to TRBD2. Trimming took 0 bases from V and 2 from J; bases not matched to a gene: 1. The CDR3 length is 15 residues. Germline V gives CDR1 SGHRS, CDR2 YFSETQ. CDR3 in amino acids: CASSLVAGATDTQYF. In nucleotides, the CDR3 is TGCGCCAGCAGCTTGGTAGCGGGAGCCACAGATACGCAGTATTTT.

This clone was picked up a small number of times. The genes are TRBV14 and TRBJ2-1, with a weak D call TRBD2 (6 bases). Germline assignment: CDR1 SGHDN and CDR2 FVKESK. The ends were cut back, 4 bases at V and 10 bases at J, with 11 bases in the middle. This CDR3 has 12 amino acids. The CDR3 loop is CASSPERAEQFF. The DNA for the CDR3 is TGTGCCAGCAGCCCCGAGCGGGCCGAGCAGTTCTTC.

This clone was seen a few times. The J gene is TRBJ2-3, the V gene TRBV6-1, with a weak D call TRBD1 (7 bases). CDR1 is MNHNS, CDR2 SASEGT, per germline. CDR3 size: 15 residues. V was clipped by 1 base and J by 4 bases, with 12 bases between them. CDR3 loop: CASSEGRGRADTQYF. Written as DNA, the CDR3 is TGTGCCAGCAGTGAAGGGAGGGGGCGCGCAGATACGCAGTATTTT.

This chain connects TRBV10-3 to TRBJ1-1; no firm D call. V lost 7 bases and J lost 6, with 15 bases in between. The CDR3 length is 13 residues. Per germline, CDR1 ENHRY and CDR2 SYGVKD. The CDR3 spells CAINPNGESEAFF. In DNA, the CDR3 is TGTGCCATCAACCCCAACGGAGAATCTGAAGCTTTCTTT.